This T cell receptor (beta chain) was identified in a study of T cell responses to AZD1222 COVID-19 vaccine (dated by TCRdb to the early 2020s). Concerning the study at large: TCR sequencing was performed for about 250 trial participants, of whom 200 to 220 were given two doses of AZD1222 and 26 were given two doses of MenACWY control vaccine. Trial participants were enrolled into age subgroups of 18-55, 56-69 and 70-plus years, which contained approximately 150, 28 and 58 TCR-sequenced participants, respectively.

According to the study, the label for this sample's time point signals: about 28 days (+/-7) after the second vaccine dose. AZD1222 recipients with second doses at about 4 weeks or about 12 weeks were pooled, because spike-specific TCR depth and breadth did not differ between schedules. The vaccinee samples were drawn from two UK trials, COV001 and COV002, one of which was a single-blind randomized controlled phase 2/3 trial testing AZD1222 (ChAdOx1 nCoV-19) in healthy adults. For TCRbeta chain sequencing, PBMC samples from trial participants were taken at day 0 and at day 28 after the second dose. Relative to germline, V is missing 5 bases and J is missing 4 bases, with 5 bases of the junction outside any gene match. The CDR3 spans 14 residues, from the cysteine through the phenylalanine. The sequence is cut down to CDR3 DNA, 42 bases in frame from base 1. From a lookup of the germline V gene, CDR1 and CDR2 are MDHEN and SYDVKM.

Study-wide conclusions, independent of this receptor: Participants were mostly white British, with more females than males. The authors suggested clonal diversity may have been underestimated. Because no day 14 peak-response samples were available, the repertoires could be characterized only after the peak T cell response. Epitopes outside the regions mutated in the B.1.351 and B.1.1.7 variants were reportedly recognized by nearly half of the unique spike-specific TCRs. The 56-69-year group was small, and its depth increase did not reach significance, likely because of low power. The whole spike protein was spanned by vaccine-associated CD4 TCRs, and dominant responses were seen in regions 160-218 and 743-854. Only a handful of AZD1222 recipients were SARS-CoV-2 seropositive at baseline, limiting conclusions about previously exposed vaccinees. After two AZD1222 doses, spike-specific TCR breadth and depth were significantly higher than at day 0 and than in MenACWY recipients.

In the case of this clone: The clone's antigen remains unknown. There are no base qualities to consult, and no much larger clone falls within one base.

The CDR3 regions of human TCRbeta chains were analyzed by immunosequencing. The authors' analysis ran thus. TCRs in the repertoires were compared against a reference library of SARS-CoV-2-specific TCRs that had been generated with the MIRA antigen-specificity platform. Breadth meant the fraction of unique TCRs that were SARS-CoV-2-associated, whereas depth meant the fraction of total T cells that were SARS-CoV-2-associated. Each spike-specific TCR was assigned to its reactive spike region and to a CD4 or CD8 class using the MIRA data. Log10-transformed breadth and depth values were compared by one-way ANOVA with Sidak's multiple comparisons tests. As stored in TCRdb, this immuneACCESS dataset retains in-frame rearrangements with V and J assigned. A fraction of the clones does not appear; measured against another copy, unresolved V genes explain less than half of the discrepancy, and the remainder lacks a known reason. V and J calls and clone size are copied from that table; D and trimming were computed from the DNA. The sample table shows 180,000 or so clones, and more than 75% are seen once. In total, the top ten clones hold 25% to 30% of the sample.

This chain joins TRBV28 to TRBJ1-3; the junction holds 7 bases that match TRBD1. The specimen comprised peripheral blood, sampled 28 days after the second AZD1222 dose. The clonotype was recovered from an adult who received the AZD1222 COVID-19 vaccine. The CDR3 loop reads CASSTGAGGNTIYF. The DNA is TGTGCCAGCAGTACAGGGGCAGGGGGAAACACCATATATTTT.